The clone carrying this T cell receptor (beta chain) was counted between two and nine times. Its antigen is still unknown. This sample was included in a study of T-cell memory formation after mild COVID-19. TCRdb recomputed calls from the 5' RACE reads with MiXCR, one row per CDR3 protein. The repertoire has about 290,000 distinct CDR3 sequences, more than 15% of them found once; the top ten carry about a fifth. Study observations and caveats: Among CD4+ contracting clones, most were CM and EM, and CD8+ ones EMRA.

The receptor was isolated from a man aged 18-30 years who had mild COVID-19 (a few samples of this study predate the infection). Cell type and time point are not known. The sequencing sample was made of PBMCs or a T cell subset sorted from them (not recorded which).

DNA for the CDR3: TGTGCCAGCAGCCGATGGGTCCTAGAGTTTGAGGAGCAGTTCTTC. Its protein is CASSRWVLEFEEQFF. This sequence joins TRBV7-6 and TRBJ2-1; D gene uncertain. The germline CDR1 and CDR2 sequences are SGHVS and FNYEAQ. The V and J ends lost 5 bases and 10 bases respectively, with 21 bases between them. The CDR3 runs 15 residues.